What follows is one T cell receptor beta chain and its context. The data were taken from a study of blood T cell repertoires in COVID-19. Study-wide context: Specimens from acute and convalescent COVID-19 originated in the United States, Italy and Spain.

Profiled with immunoSEQ multiplex PCR; TCRdb holds only in-frame clones, not every one. Of about 480,000 clones in the sample, 70% to 90% are singletons; the top ten hold over 1.5%. Germline CDR1 SQVTM, CDR2 ANQGSEA. V lost 4 bases, J lost 3 bases, and 16 bases lay in between. CDR3 length: 14 residues. Participant reports of clinical history set cohort assignment. The chain recombines TRBV29-1 with TRBJ2-7; D is possibly TRBD1 (6 bases). The specimen was PBMCs or T cells enriched from blood (not recorded which). The receptor comes from a woman aged 18-29 years with acute COVID-19. CDR3 coding DNA: TGCAGCGTTGTAGCACAGGGTCGCCTCTACGAGCAGTACTTC. Translating it yields CSVVAQGRLYEQYF.